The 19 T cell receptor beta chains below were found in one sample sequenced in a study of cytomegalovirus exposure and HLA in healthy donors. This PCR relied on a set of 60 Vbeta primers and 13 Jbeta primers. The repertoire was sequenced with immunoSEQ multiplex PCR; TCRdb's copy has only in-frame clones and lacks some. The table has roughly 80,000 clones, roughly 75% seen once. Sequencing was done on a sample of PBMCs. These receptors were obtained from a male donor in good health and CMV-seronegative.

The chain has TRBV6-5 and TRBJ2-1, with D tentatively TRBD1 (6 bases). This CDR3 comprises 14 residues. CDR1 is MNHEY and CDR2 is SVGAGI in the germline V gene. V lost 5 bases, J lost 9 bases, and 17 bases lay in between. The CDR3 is CASSRAGAASEQFF. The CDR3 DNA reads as TGTGCCAGCAGTCGGGCAGGGGCTGCCAGTGAGCAGTTCTTC.

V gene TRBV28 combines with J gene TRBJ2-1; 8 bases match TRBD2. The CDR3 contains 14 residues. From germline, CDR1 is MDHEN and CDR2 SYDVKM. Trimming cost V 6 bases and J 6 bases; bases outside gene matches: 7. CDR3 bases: TGTGCCAGCAGCGAAGCGGGAGATCCCAATGAGCAGTTCTTC. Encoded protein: CASSEAGDPNEQFF.

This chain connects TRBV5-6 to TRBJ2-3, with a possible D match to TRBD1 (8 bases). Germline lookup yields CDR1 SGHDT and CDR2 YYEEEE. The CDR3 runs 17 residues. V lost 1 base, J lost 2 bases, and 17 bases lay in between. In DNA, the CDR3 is TGTGCCAGCAGCTTGAGCGGGACAGGAGTGCACACAGATACGCAGTATTTT. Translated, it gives CASSLSGTGVHTDTQYF. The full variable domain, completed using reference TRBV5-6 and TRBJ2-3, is DAGVTQSPTHLIKTRGQQVTLRCSPKSGHDTVSWYQQALGQGPQFIFQYYEEEERQRGNFPDRFSGHQFPNYSSELNVNALLLGDSALYLCASSLSGTGVHTDTQYFGPGTRLTVL.

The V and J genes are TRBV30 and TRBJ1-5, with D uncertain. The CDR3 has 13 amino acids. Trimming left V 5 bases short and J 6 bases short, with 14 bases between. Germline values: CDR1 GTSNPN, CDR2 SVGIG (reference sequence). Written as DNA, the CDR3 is TGTGCCTGGTCCAAGTCTGGCAGTCAGCCCCAGCATTTT. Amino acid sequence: CAWSKSGSQPQHF.

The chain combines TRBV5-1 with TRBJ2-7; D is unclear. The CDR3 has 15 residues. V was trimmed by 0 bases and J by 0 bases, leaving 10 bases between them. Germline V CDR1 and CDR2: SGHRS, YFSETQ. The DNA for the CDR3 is TGCGCCAGCAGCTTGGGGCAACGGAGCTCCTACGAGCAGTACTTC. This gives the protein CASSLGQRSSYEQYF.

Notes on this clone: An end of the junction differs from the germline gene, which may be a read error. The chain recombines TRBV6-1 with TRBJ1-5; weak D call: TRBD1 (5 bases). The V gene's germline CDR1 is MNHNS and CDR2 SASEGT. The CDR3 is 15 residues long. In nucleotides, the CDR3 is TGTGCCAGCAGTGAAAGCAGGGTGGGCAATCAGCCCCAGAATTTT. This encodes CASSESRVGNQPQNF.

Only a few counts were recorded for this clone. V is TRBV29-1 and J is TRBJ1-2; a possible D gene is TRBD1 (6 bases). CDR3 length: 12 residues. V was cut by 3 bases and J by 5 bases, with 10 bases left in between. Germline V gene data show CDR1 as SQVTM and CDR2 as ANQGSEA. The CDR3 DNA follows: TGCAGCGTTGATCCGGACAGATATGGCTACACCTTC. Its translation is CSVDPDRYGYTF.

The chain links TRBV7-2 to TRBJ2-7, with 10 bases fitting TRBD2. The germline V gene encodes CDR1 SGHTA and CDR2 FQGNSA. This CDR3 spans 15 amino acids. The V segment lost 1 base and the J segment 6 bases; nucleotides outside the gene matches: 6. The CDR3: CASSLGGLARSEQYF. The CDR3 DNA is TGTGCCAGCAGCTTAGGGGGACTAGCGAGAAGCGAGCAGTACTTC.

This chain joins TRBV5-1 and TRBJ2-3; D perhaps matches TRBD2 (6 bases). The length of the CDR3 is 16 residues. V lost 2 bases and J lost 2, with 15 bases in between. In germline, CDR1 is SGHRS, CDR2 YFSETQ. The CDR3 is CASSFALAENTDTQYF. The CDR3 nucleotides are TGCGCCAGCAGCTTCGCCTTAGCGGAGAACACAGATACGCAGTATTTT.

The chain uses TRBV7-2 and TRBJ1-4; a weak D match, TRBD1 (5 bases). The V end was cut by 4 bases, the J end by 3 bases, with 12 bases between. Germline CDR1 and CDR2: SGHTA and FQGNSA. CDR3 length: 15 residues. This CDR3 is CASSSDTGANEKLFF. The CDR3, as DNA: TGTGCCAGCAGCTCGGACACCGGCGCTAATGAAAAACTGTTTTTT.

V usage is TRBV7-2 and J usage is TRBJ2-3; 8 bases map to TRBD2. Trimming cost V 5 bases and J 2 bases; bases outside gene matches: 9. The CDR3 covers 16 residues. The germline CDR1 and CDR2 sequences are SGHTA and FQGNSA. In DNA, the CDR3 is TGTGCCAGCAGCGCCCAAGCGGGGGAATTCACAGATACGCAGTATTTT. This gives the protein CASSAQAGEFTDTQYF. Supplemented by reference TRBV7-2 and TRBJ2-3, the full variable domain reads GAGVSQSPSNKVTEKGKDVELRCDPISGHTALYWYRQSLGQGLEFLIYFQGNSAPDKSGLPSDRFSAERTGGSVSTLTIQRTQQEDSAVYLCASSAQAGEFTDTQYFGPGTRLTVL.

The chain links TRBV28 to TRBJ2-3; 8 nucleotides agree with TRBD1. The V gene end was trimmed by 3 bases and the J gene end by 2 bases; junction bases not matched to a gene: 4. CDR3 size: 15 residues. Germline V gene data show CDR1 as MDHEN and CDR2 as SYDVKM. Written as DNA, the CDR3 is TGTGCCAGCAGTTTCGGACAGGGCTACACAGATACGCAGTATTTT. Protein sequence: CASSFGQGYTDTQYF.

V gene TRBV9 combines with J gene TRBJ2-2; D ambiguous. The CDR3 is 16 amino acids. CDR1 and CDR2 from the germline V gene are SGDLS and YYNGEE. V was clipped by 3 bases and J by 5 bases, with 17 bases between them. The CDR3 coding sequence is TGTGCCAGCAGCGCCAGGATCGGTATTAGGACCGGGGAGCTGTTTTTT. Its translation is CASSARIGIRTGELFF.

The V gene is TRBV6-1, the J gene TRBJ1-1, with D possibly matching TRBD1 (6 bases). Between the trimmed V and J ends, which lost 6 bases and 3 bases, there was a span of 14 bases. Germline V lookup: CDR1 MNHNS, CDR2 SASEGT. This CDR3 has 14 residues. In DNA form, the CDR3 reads TGTGCCAGCAGAACTACAGGGAGGGACACTGAAGCTTTCTTT. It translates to CASRTTGRDTEAFF.

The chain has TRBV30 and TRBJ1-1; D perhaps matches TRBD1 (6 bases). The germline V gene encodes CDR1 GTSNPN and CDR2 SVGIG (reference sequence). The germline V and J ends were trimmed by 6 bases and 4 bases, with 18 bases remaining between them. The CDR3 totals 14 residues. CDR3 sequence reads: CACLKQGFRTEAFF. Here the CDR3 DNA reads TGTGCCTGCCTTAAACAGGGTTTTCGCACTGAAGCTTTCTTT. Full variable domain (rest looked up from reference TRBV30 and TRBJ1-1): SQTIHQWPATLVQPVGSPLSLECTVEGTSNPNLYWYRQAAGRGLQLLFYSVGIGQISSEVPQNLSASRPQDRQFILSSKKLLLSDSGFYLCACLKQGFRTEAFFGQGTRLTVV.

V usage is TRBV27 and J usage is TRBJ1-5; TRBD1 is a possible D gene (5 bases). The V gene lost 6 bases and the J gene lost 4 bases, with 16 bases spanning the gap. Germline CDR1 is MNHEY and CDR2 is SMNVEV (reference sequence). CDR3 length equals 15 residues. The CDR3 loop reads CASRKGGTQNQPQHF. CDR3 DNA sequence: TGTGCCAGCAGGAAGGGAGGGACCCAAAATCAGCCCCAGCATTTT.

The CDR3 DNA reads as TGCGCCAGCAGCCCCCTCCCCCCGGGGGGAAGCTCCTACGAGCAGTACTTC. It specifies CASSPLPPGGSSYEQYF. The V and J genes are TRBV5-1 and TRBJ2-7, with TRBD2 matching 7 bases. Germline trimming cut 4 bases from V and 0 bases from J; bases unmatched to any gene: 13. From germline, CDR1 is SGHRS and CDR2 YFSETQ. The CDR3 totals 17 residues.

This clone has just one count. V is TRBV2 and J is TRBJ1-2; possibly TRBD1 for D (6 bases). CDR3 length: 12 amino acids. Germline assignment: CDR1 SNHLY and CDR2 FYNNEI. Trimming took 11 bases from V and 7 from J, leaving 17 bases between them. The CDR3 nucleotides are TGTGCCGGTTCTGGCAGGGGTGGTGGCTACACCTTC. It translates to CAGSGRGGGYTF.

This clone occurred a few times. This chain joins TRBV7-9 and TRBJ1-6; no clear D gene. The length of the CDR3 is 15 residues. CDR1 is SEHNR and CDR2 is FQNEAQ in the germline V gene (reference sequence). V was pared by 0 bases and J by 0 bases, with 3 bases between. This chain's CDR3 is CASSLALSYNSPLHF. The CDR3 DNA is TGTGCCAGCAGCTTAGCCCTCTCCTATAATTCACCCCTCCACTTT.